This TCR beta chain was observed in a study of T cells in Graves' hyperthyroidism and ophthalmopathy. Study at large: Peripheral blood draws took place at initial diagnosis, ahead of any treatment.

RNA transcripts gave rise to amplified TCR beta CDR3 regions. HTBI primers were used for first-round RT-PCR of the TCR CDR3. TCRdb recomputed calls from the multiplex PCR reads with MiXCR, one row per CDR3 protein. This table holds about 520,000 distinct CDR3 sequences, approximately 24% found once. The study left out patients who had uncontrolled infection, other autoimmune disease, pregnancy or lactation. Thyroid ultrasound, orbital computed tomography, clinical symptoms, and serum thyroxine and TRAb underpinned diagnoses. The V end lost 6 bases, the J end lost 11 bases, and 22 bases lay between the germline ends. This CDR3 has 14 residues.

V gene TRBV12-3 or TRBV12-4 combines with J gene TRBJ1-1; no firm D call. The sample taken for sequencing was blood. The receptor comes from a woman aged 25 to 39 with Graves' ophthalmopathy. The CDR3 region has the DNA TGTGCCAGCAGCCTAAACATAGGGCGGGATGATGCTTTCTTT. Amino acid sequence: CASSLNIGRDDAFF.